The 20 T cell receptor beta chains below come from one sample, sequenced in a study of blood T cells in healthy people across ages. For the second PCR, which ran for about 7 to 11 cycles, a sample-barcoded 5' primer and a J-beta primer mix were used. TCRdb reprocessed the 5' RACE reads via MiXCR and lists one record per CDR3 protein. The repertoire has about a million distinct CDR3 sequences, 35% to 45% of them found once; the top ten carry around 14%. The specimen was blood. These receptors all stem from a young man in good health.

The chain recombines TRBV13 with TRBJ2-2; 7 bases match TRBD2. The junction had 6 bases not matched to a gene; V was cut back by 2 bases and J by 0 bases. This CDR3 has 17 amino acids. CDR1 is PRHDT and CDR2 is FYEKMQ in the germline V gene (reference sequence). CDR3 residues: CASSLPAGDSNTGELFF. DNA of the CDR3: TGTGCCAGCAGCTTACCCGCGGGGGACTCGAACACCGGGGAGCTGTTTTTT.

The chain links TRBV20-1 to TRBJ2-1; D may correspond to TRBD1 or TRBD2 (6 bases each). Germline V CDR1 and CDR2: DFQATT, SNEGSKA (reference sequence). CDR3 size: 16 residues. Deletions cut 3 bases from V and 10 bases from J, with 25 bases between. The CDR3 DNA sequence: TGCAGTGCTAGGCAATCCACCGGGGGCCCCTCCTACGAGCAGTTCTTC. It specifies CSARQSTGGPSYEQFF.

The chain links TRBV6-6 to TRBJ1-4; 10 bases are shared with TRBD1. The CDR3 spans 15 residues. Germline assignment: CDR1 MNHNY and CDR2 SVGAGI (reference sequence). With V trimmed by 2 bases and J by 6 bases, 3 bases remained unmatched. The CDR3 sequence is CASSYRDRGHEKLFF. In DNA form, the CDR3 reads TGTGCCAGCAGTTACCGGGACAGGGGACATGAAAAACTGTTTTTT.

The chain couples TRBV15 to TRBJ1-1; no definite D call. Trimming took off 5 bases at V and 0 bases at J, with 4 bases between the two ends. Germline V gene data show CDR1 as LNHNV and CDR2 as YYDKDF (reference sequence). The CDR3 spans 12 residues. CDR3 DNA: TGTGCCACCAGCCCCCTGAACACTGAAGCTTTCTTT. Protein product: CATSPLNTEAFF. Combining the CDR3 with reference TRBV15 and TRBJ1-1 gives the whole variable domain DAMVIQNPRYQVTQFGKPVTLSCSQTLNHNVMYWYQQKSSQAPKLLFHYYDKDFNNEADTPDNFQSRRPNTSFCFLDIRSPGLGDTAMYLCATSPLNTEAFFGQGTRLTVV.

The genes are TRBV5-1 and TRBJ2-3; tentative D call: TRBD1 (6 bases). The CDR3 loop spans 17 amino acids. The germline V and J ends were trimmed by 0 bases and 0 bases, with 14 bases remaining between them. CDR1 and CDR2 from the germline V gene are SGHRS and YFSETQ. The CDR3 reads CASSLGTDTYSTDTQYF. Written as DNA, the CDR3 is TGCGCCAGCAGCTTGGGGACAGATACCTATAGCACAGATACGCAGTATTTT.

This clonotype turned up a few times. The V and J genes are TRBV2 and TRBJ1-5; D unclear. Per the germline V gene, CDR1 is SNHLY and CDR2 is FYNNEI. This CDR3 spans 12 amino acids. The germline V and J ends were trimmed by 7 bases and 4 bases, with 8 bases remaining between them. CDR3 DNA: TGTGCCAGCACGGTCTCAAATCAGCCCCAGCATTTT. Translating it yields CASTVSNQPQHF.

This chain links TRBV6-5 with TRBJ2-4, with 7 bases lining up with TRBD2. The DNA end is a closer match to TRBJ2-5, so the J assignment may be wrong. Germline V lookup: CDR1 MNHEY, CDR2 SVGAGI. This CDR3 region has 15 residues. CDR3 DNA: TGTGCCAGCACCGAACCGGGACTAATTCAAGAGACCCAGTACTTC. Its translation is CASTEPGLIQETQYF.

The chain uses TRBV9 and TRBJ1-1; no clear D. V lost 3 bases and J lost 7, with 13 bases in between. Germline-derived CDR1 and CDR2 are SGDLS and YYNGEE. The CDR3 is 13 residues long. The CDR3 is CASSAVRAGEAFF. In DNA form, the CDR3 reads TGTGCCAGCAGCGCAGTTCGGGCCGGTGAAGCTTTCTTT.

This clonotype was found a few times. The rearrangement links TRBV20-1 to TRBJ1-5, with D uncertain. The CDR3 length is 14 residues. Germline V gene data show CDR1 as DFQATT and CDR2 as SNEGSKA (reference sequence). V was shortened by 5 bases and J by 3 bases, with 14 bases between the two germline ends. The CDR3 coding sequence is TGCAGTGCTTGGGCGGCAGGCAACAATCAGCCCCAGCATTTT. As protein: CSAWAAGNNQPQHF.

CDR3 DNA: TGTGCCAGCAGTTACACCCGGGACTACCCTCCCAGTTACAATGAGCAGTTCTTC. Protein: CASSYTRDYPPSYNEQFF. The chain combines TRBV6-2 or TRBV6-3 with TRBJ2-1; 7 bases line up with TRBD2. This CDR3 is 18 amino acids long. J was trimmed by 4 bases and V by 2 bases; bases with no gene match: 14. Looked up from germline, CDR1 is MNHEY and CDR2 is SVGEGT.

There are a few counts of this clonotype. The genes are TRBV12-3 or TRBV12-4 and TRBJ2-2; no clear D. V lost 3 bases to trimming and J lost 6 bases, with 5 bases between them. This CDR3 contains 12 residues. CDR3 sequence: CASSFGSGELFF. DNA for the CDR3: TGTGCCAGCAGTTTTGGGTCCGGGGAGCTGTTTTTT.

This clonotype occurred many times. The V and J genes are TRBV9 and TRBJ2-3; 8 bases line up with TRBD2. The length of the CDR3 is 14 residues. Per the germline V gene, CDR1 is SGDLS and CDR2 is YYNGEE. V gave up 3 bases and J gave up 3 bases; unmatched junction bases: 3. The DNA of the CDR3 is TGTGCCAGCAGCGCAGGGACTAGTACAGATACGCAGTATTTT. This translates into CASSAGTSTDTQYF.

The chain couples TRBV7-9 to TRBJ2-7; possibly TRBD2 for D (6 bases). Looked up from germline, CDR1 is SEHNR and CDR2 is FQNEAQ (reference sequence). The CDR3 length is 14 residues. Deletions cut 0 bases from V and 3 bases from J, with 9 bases between. The CDR3 nucleotides are TGTGCCAGCAGCTTAGCCGGGACTGGCTACGAGCAGTACTTC. Residues: CASSLAGTGYEQYF.

The chain is built from TRBV7-2 and TRBJ2-6; a possible D gene is TRBD2 (6 bases). Germline lookup yields CDR1 SGHTA and CDR2 FQGNSA. The CDR3 contains 17 residues. Trimming shortened V by 3 bases and J by 4 bases, and 16 bases separated the two germline ends. CDR3 in amino acids: CASSFRGRRAGANVLTF. The CDR3, as DNA: TGTGCCAGCAGCTTTAGGGGCCGGAGGGCCGGGGCCAACGTCCTGACTTTC.

This clonotype was seen more than once but under ten times. This sequence joins TRBV21-1 and TRBJ1-5; the D segment call TRBD1 is taken from the table without a DNA check. TRBV21-1 is noted as a pseudogene. The CDR3 has 11 residues. CDR3 sequence: CASSKPWPQHF. CDR3 nucleotide sequence: TGTGCCAGCAGCAAACCCTGGCCCCAGCATTTT.

V gene TRBV7-2 combines with J gene TRBJ2-1; D may be TRBD1 (5 bases). The germline CDR1 and CDR2 sequences are SGHTA and FQGNSA. This CDR3 region has 14 residues. The V end lost 8 bases, the J end lost 3 bases, and 14 bases lay between the germline ends. CDR3 bases: TGTGCCAGCCTTCTAGACCAGGGCTACAATGAGCAGTTCTTC. It encodes CASLLDQGYNEQFF.

This chain uses TRBV2 with TRBJ2-7; the D gene is possibly TRBD1 (6 bases). The V and J ends lost 5 bases and 5 bases respectively, with 31 bases between them. Germline-derived CDR1 and CDR2 are SNHLY and FYNNEI. The CDR3 runs 19 residues. The CDR3 DNA reads as TGTGCCAGCAGTCCTCTTGGGGCCGATTTTCGCAGGGGAGATCACGAGCAGTACTTC. It specifies CASSPLGADFRRGDHEQYF. Full variable domain (missing parts from reference TRBV2 and TRBJ2-7): EPEVTQTPSHQVTQMGQEVILRCVPISNHLYFYWYRQILGQKVEFLVSFYNNEISEKSEIFDDQFSVERPDGSNFTLKIRSTKLEDSAMYFCASSPLGADFRRGDHEQYFGPGTRLTVT.

The V call is TRBV4-1, the J call TRBJ1-2; no clear D gene. This CDR3 is 16 amino acids long. The V end lost 1 base, the J end lost 0 bases, and 12 bases lay between the germline ends. CDR1 is MGHRA and CDR2 is YSYEKL in the germline V gene. The CDR3 is CASSQGPDGANYGYTF. CDR3 in DNA: TGCGCCAGCAGCCAAGGGCCAGATGGGGCTAACTATGGCTACACCTTC.

The genes are TRBV24-1 and TRBJ2-3; perhaps TRBD2 as D (7 bases). Trimming left V 7 bases short and J 4 bases short, with 23 bases between. CDR1 is KGHDR, CDR2 SFDVKD, per germline. The CDR3 totals 17 residues. This CDR3 is CATSARGGRGKADTQYF. The CDR3 DNA reads as TGTGCCACCAGCGCTAGGGGGGGCCGCGGAAAGGCAGATACGCAGTATTTT.

Concerning this clonotype: A read error may account for a junction end that differs from germline. The rearrangement uses TRBV4-2 and TRBJ2-5; the match to TRBD2 covers 10 bases. Looked up from germline, CDR1 is LGHNA and CDR2 is YNFKEQ. The CDR3 length is 17 residues. The CDR3 sequence: CASSQSGASGGQETEYF. DNA for the CDR3: TGTGCCAGCAGCCAGTCCGGTGCTAGCGGGGGTCAAGAGACCGAGTACTTC.